This TCR beta chain was found in a study of blood T cell repertoires in COVID-19. Some clones are missing from TCRdb's copy, which holds only in-frame ones; the method was immunoSEQ multiplex PCR. Of approximately 190,000 clones listed, 82% are singletons. Germline CDR1 is SGHAT and CDR2 is FQNNGV. V lost 1 base to trimming and J lost 7 bases; unmatched junction nucleotides: 8. The CDR3 runs 16 residues. The source material was peripheral blood. The TCR sequence derives from a woman aged 60 to 75 with COVID-19, enrolled during active disease. The chain combines TRBV11-2 with TRBJ2-7; 12 nucleotides line up with TRBD2. The CDR3, as DNA: TGTGCCAGCAGCTTAGTCCCTAGCGGGAGGGCCGGGGAGCAGTACTTC. Residues: CASSLVPSGRAGEQYF.